The 14 T cell receptor beta chains below come from one sample, sequenced in a study of blood T cells in healthy people across ages. For the second PCR, which ran for 7 to 11 cycles, a sample-barcoded 5' primer and a J-beta primer mix were used. One entry per CDR3 protein, called by TCRdb with MiXCR from the 5' RACE reads. The sample holds around 2 million distinct CDR3 sequences, roughly 43% seen once. Input material: blood. The source of these receptors is a human donor in good health.

The chain recombines TRBV4-1 with TRBJ2-4, with 7 bases fitting TRBD1. Trimming took 4 bases from V and 2 from J; bases not matched to a gene: 11. CDR1 MGHRA and CDR2 YSYEKL come from the germline V gene. CDR3 length: 17 residues. CDR3 residues: CASSRTNDRDPKNIQYF. The CDR3 nucleotides are TGCGCCAGCAGCCGAACGAACGACAGGGACCCCAAAAACATTCAGTACTTC.

This chain uses TRBV9 with TRBJ1-6; D ambiguous. In germline, CDR1 is SGDLS, CDR2 YYNGEE. V lost 0 bases and J 7 bases, leaving 5 bases between the germline ends. The CDR3 has 13 amino acids. This chain's CDR3 is CASSVVENSPLHF. CDR3 sequence (DNA): TGTGCCAGCAGCGTAGTAGAGAATTCACCCCTCCACTTT.

In this sample, this clonotype turned up a few times. The junction differs from germline at one of its ends, possibly a read error. The V gene is TRBV5-1, the J gene TRBJ2-3; the match to TRBD1 covers 7 bases. Germline CDR1 and CDR2: SGHRS and YFSETQ. There are 16 residues in the CDR3. Written as DNA, the CDR3 is TGCGCCAACAGCCAAGAGGGACAGCACCGCACAGATACGCAGTATTTT. Its protein is CANSQEGQHRTDTQYF.

The rearrangement links TRBV20-1 to TRBJ1-2, with unresolved D. V was clipped by 6 bases and J by 8 bases, with 25 bases between them. CDR1 and CDR2 from the germline V gene are DFQATT and SNEGSKA (reference sequence). The CDR3 is 15 amino acids. CDR3 nucleotide sequence: TGCAGTGCGCAGGCATCGGGTCCCGGTTTGTTGGGCTACACCTTC. Amino acids: CSAQASGPGLLGYTF.

The chain recombines TRBV3-1 with TRBJ2-3, with D maybe TRBD2 (6 bases). V shed 2 bases and J shed 1 base, with 19 bases lying between them. The CDR3 is made up of 18 amino acids. Germline CDR1 reads LGHDT; CDR2 reads YNNKEL (reference sequence). The CDR3 spells CASSQPTQRRRGTDTQYF. As DNA, the CDR3 is TGTGCCAGCAGCCAACCCACTCAGCGACGGAGGGGCACAGATACGCAGTATTTT.

The chain employs TRBV5-6 and TRBJ2-1, with 7 bases matching TRBD1. The junction had 4 bases not matched to a gene; V was cut back by 2 bases and J by 14 bases. Germline CDR1 and CDR2: SGHDT and YYEEEE. The CDR3 is 11 amino acids. CDR3 amino acids: CASSFRDREFF. DNA of the CDR3: TGTGCCAGCAGCTTCAGGGACAGAGAGTTCTTC.

Only a few counts were recorded for this clonotype. Mismatch with germline at one junction end may stem from a read error. The chain is built from TRBV7-9 and TRBJ1-1, with D perhaps TRBD1 (6 bases). Germline lookup yields CDR1 SEHNR and CDR2 FQNEAQ (reference sequence). The CDR3 is 13 residues long. The CDR3 reads CASSLAGGSEAFF. Written as DNA, the CDR3 is TGTGCCAGCAGTTTAGCCGGGGGCTCTGAAGCTTTCTTT.

The chain is built from TRBV9 and TRBJ2-3, with a weak D call TRBD1 (5 bases). Trimming took off 3 bases at V and 4 bases at J, with 18 bases between the two ends. The germline gives CDR1 SGDLS, CDR2 YYNGEE. CDR3 length: 16 residues. The CDR3 DNA is TGTGCCAGCAGCGCCCGCCCAGGGTGGACGGCAGATACGCAGTATTTT. Amino acid sequence: CASSARPGWTADTQYF.

This clonotype turned up a few times. The chain recombines TRBV20-1 with TRBJ1-1; maybe TRBD1 (5 bases). Trimming shortened V by 6 bases and J by 1 base, and 12 bases separated the two germline ends. Germline V gene data show CDR1 as DFQATT and CDR2 as SNEGSKA (reference sequence). CDR3 length: 13 residues. In DNA form, the CDR3 reads TGCAGTGCCGATCTTAGGGGGAACACTGAAGCTTTCTTT. It encodes CSADLRGNTEAFF.

The rearrangement joins TRBV7-9 to TRBJ2-5; TRBD2 might be the D (6 bases). Per germline, CDR1 SEHNR and CDR2 FQNEAQ (reference sequence). The CDR3 is made up of 14 amino acids. Trimming took off 5 bases at V and 5 bases at J, with 15 bases between the two ends. The CDR3 nucleotides are TGTGCCAGCAGCCCCCCTGGAGGGTTGGAGACCCAGTACTTC. Translating gives CASSPPGGLETQYF.

The rearrangement links TRBV20-1 to TRBJ2-1; the D is unclear. CDR1 is DFQATT and CDR2 is SNEGSKA in the germline V gene (reference sequence). With 5 bases removed from V and 4 bases from J, the gap between germline ends came to 6 bases. The CDR3 has 11 residues. CDR3 sequence: CSAPLYNEQFF. Written as DNA, the CDR3 is TGCAGTGCTCCTTTATACAATGAGCAGTTCTTC.

The J gene is TRBJ2-1, the V gene TRBV9; 8 bases map to TRBD2. This CDR3 has 17 amino acids. Germline values: CDR1 SGDLS, CDR2 YYNGEE. With V trimmed by 3 bases and J by 5 bases, 13 bases remained unmatched. For the CDR3, the DNA is TGTGCCAGCAGCGGACCGCCGGGTAGCGGGGCCCACAATGAGCAGTTCTTC. Translation gives CASSGPPGSGAHNEQFF.

This clonotype came up a few times. This chain connects TRBV20-1 to TRBJ2-7, with a possible D match to TRBD2 (6 bases). The germline gives CDR1 DFQATT, CDR2 SNEGSKA (reference sequence). The CDR3 contains 15 residues. V lost 4 bases and J 0 bases, leaving 16 bases between the germline ends. The CDR3 DNA sequence: TGCAGTGCTAAGTCCGGGACTGCTAGCTCCTACGAGCAGTACTTC. This codes for CSAKSGTASSYEQYF.

In this sample, this clonotype turned up many times. The chain links TRBV12-3 or TRBV12-4 to TRBJ1-2; tentatively, D is TRBD1 (6 bases). This CDR3 region has 14 residues. V was trimmed by 5 bases and J by 4 bases, leaving 14 bases between them. In DNA form, the CDR3 reads TGTGCCAGCAGTCCGGGGCAGGGGCTCTATGGCTACACCTTC. It yields the protein CASSPGQGLYGYTF.